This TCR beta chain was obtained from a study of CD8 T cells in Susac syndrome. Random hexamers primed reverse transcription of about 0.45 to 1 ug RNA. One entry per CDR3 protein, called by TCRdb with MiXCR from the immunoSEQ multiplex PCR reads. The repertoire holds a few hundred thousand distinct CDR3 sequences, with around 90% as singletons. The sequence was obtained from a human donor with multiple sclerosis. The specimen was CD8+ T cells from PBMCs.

Written as DNA, the CDR3 is TGTGCCAGCAGCTGGGGACACCGGAACACTGAAGCTTTCTTT. It yields the protein CASSWGHRNTEAFF. The chain uses TRBV5-8 and TRBJ1-1, with D perhaps TRBD1 (6 bases). The CDR3 totals 14 residues. V lost 3 bases, J lost 1 base, and 10 bases lay in between. Looked up from germline, CDR1 is SGHTS and CDR2 is YDEGEE.